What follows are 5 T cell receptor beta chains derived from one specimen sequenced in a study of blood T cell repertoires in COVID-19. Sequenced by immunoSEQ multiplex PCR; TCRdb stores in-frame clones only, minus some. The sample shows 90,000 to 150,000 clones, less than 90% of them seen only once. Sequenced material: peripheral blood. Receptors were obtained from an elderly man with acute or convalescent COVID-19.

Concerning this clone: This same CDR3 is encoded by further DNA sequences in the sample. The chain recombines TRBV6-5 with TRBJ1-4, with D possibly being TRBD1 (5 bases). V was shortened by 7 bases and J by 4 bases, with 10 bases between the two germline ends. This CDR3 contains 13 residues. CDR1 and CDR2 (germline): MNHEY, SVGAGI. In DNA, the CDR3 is TGTGCCAGCATTGGGGGGAATAATGAAAAACTGTTTTTT. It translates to CASIGGNNEKLFF.

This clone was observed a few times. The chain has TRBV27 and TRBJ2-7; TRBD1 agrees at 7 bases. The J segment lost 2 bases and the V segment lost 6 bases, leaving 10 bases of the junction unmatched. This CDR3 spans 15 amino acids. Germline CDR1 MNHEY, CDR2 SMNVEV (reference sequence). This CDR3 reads CASRDRQGYTYEQYF. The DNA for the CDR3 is TGTGCCAGCAGAGACAGACAGGGATACACCTACGAGCAGTACTTC.

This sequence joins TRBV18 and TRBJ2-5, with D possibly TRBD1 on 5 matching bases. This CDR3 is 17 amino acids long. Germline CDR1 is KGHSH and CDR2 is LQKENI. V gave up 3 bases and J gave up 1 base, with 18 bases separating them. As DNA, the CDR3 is TGTGCCAGCTCACCCCCCCTAGAGGCTAGGGGCCAAGAGACCCAGTACTTC. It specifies CASSPPLEARGQETQYF.

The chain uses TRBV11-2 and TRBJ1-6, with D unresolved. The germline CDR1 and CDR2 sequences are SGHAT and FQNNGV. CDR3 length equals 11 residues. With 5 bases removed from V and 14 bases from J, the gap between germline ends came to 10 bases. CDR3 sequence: CASSPEGSLHF. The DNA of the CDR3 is TGTGCCAGCAGCCCGGAGGGATCCCTCCACTTT.

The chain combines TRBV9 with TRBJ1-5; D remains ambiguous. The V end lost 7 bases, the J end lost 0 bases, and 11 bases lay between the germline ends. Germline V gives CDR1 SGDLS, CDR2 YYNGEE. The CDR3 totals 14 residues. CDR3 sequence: CASSPHPSNQPQHF. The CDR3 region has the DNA TGTGCCAGCTCCCCCCATCCTAGCAATCAGCCCCAGCATTTT.